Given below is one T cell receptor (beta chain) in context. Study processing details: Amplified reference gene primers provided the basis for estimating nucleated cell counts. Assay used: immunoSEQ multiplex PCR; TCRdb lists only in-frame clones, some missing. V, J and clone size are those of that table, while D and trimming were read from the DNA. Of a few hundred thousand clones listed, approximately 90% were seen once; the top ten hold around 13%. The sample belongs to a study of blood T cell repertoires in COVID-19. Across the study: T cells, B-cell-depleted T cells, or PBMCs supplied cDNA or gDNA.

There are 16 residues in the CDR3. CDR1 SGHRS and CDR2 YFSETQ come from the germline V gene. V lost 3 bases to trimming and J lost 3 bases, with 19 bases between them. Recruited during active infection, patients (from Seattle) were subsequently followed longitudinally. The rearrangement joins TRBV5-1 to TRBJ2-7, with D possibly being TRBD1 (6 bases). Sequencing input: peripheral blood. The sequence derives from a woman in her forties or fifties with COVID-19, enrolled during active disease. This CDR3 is CASSSPAGTRFYEQYF. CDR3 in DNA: TGCGCCAGCAGCTCACCCGCCGGGACAAGATTCTACGAGCAGTACTTC.